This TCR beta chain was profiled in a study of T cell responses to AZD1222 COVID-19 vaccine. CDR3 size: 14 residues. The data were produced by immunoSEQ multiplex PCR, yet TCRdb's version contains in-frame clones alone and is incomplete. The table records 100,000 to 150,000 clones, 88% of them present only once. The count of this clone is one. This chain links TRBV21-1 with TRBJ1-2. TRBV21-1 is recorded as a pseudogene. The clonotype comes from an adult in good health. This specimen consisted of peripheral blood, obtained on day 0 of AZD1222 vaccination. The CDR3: CASSKEGGSYGYTF. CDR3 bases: TGTGCCAGCAGCAAAGAGGGGGGGAGCTATGGCTACACCTTC.